These 13 T cell receptor beta chains were sequenced from one sample in a study of cytomegalovirus exposure and HLA in healthy donors. 13 Jbeta primers and 60 Vbeta primers were used for the PCR. Assay: immunoSEQ multiplex PCR; the TCRdb copy retains only in-frame clones and omits some. The sample has about 120,000 clones, approximately 74% seen once. The sample comprised PBMCs. Receptors were obtained from a male donor in good health and CMV-seronegative.

This clone showed up just a few times. The V and J genes are TRBV19 and TRBJ2-2; maybe TRBD1 (5 bases). The V and J ends lost 0 bases and 5 bases respectively, with 7 bases between them. The CDR3 has 14 residues. CDR1 and CDR2 from the germline V gene are LNHDA and SQIVND (reference sequence). The CDR3 loop reads CASSIDRVTGELFF. The CDR3, as DNA: TGTGCCAGTAGTATAGACAGGGTTACCGGGGAGCTGTTTTTT.

This chain uses TRBV12-5 with TRBJ1-2; D gene uncertain. Germline loops: CDR1 LGHNT, CDR2 FRNRAP. This CDR3 is 12 amino acids long. Trimming removed 1 base from V and 4 bases from J, with 4 bases in between. The CDR3 reads CASGLDSYGYTF. The CDR3 DNA sequence: TGTGCTAGTGGTTTGGACAGCTATGGCTACACCTTC.

The chain couples TRBV7-8 to TRBJ2-2; 13 nucleotides agree with TRBD2. In germline, CDR1 is SGHVS, CDR2 FQNEAQ. The CDR3 loop spans 17 amino acids. Losses at the gene ends were 5 bases for V and 5 bases for J; bases not matched to a gene: 8. CDR3 bases: TGTGCCAGCAGCCCCCGTCGACTAGCGGGAGGTACCGGGGAGCTGTTTTTT. Protein product: CASSPRRLAGGTGELFF.

This chain uses TRBV7-6 with TRBJ1-5; 7 bases match TRBD1. The CDR3 runs 16 residues. Germline V gene sequence: CDR1 SGHVS, CDR2 FNYEAQ. Germline trimming cut 9 bases from V and 0 bases from J; bases unmatched to any gene: 11. CDR3 protein: CASKKGQYDSNQPQHF. The CDR3 DNA reads TGTGCCAGTAAAAAGGGACAGTACGATAGCAATCAGCCCCAGCATTTT.

The chain links TRBV28 to TRBJ2-1; 10 bases map to TRBD2. CDR1 and CDR2 from the germline V gene are MDHEN and SYDVKM. Trimming cost V 4 bases and J 6 bases; bases outside gene matches: 6. CDR3 length: 15 amino acids. The chain's CDR3 is CASSSSAGGINEQFF. As DNA, the CDR3 is TGTGCCAGCAGTTCTTCAGCGGGAGGGATCAATGAGCAGTTCTTC.

This clone has more than one count but fewer than ten. The V call is TRBV4-3, the J call TRBJ2-3; D is unclear. Germline loops: CDR1 LGHNA, CDR2 YSLEER. V lost 4 bases to trimming and J lost 6 bases, with 11 bases between them. The CDR3 is 13 residues long. CDR3 in amino acids: CASSLSQYDTQYF. Written as DNA, the CDR3 is TGCGCCAGCAGCCTAAGTCAGTACGATACGCAGTATTTT.

V usage is TRBV2 and J usage is TRBJ1-1; D ambiguous. Trimming cost V 3 bases and J 1 base, with 9 bases left between them. Germline V gene data show CDR1 as SNHLY and CDR2 as FYNNEI. The CDR3 sequence is 14 residues long. The CDR3 coding sequence is TGTGCCAGCAGTGACGGTCGGGGGAACACTGAAGCTTTCTTT. Protein: CASSDGRGNTEAFF. The entire variable domain, with the rest obtained from reference TRBV2 and TRBJ1-1, is as follows: EPEVTQTPSHQVTQMGQEVILRCVPISNHLYFYWYRQILGQKVEFLVSFYNNEISEKSEIFDDQFSVERPDGSNFTLKIRSTKLEDSAMYFCASSDGRGNTEAFFGQGTRLTVV.

The rearrangement links TRBV20-1 to TRBJ2-5; D perhaps matches TRBD1 (6 bases). Per the germline V gene, CDR1 is DFQATT and CDR2 is SNEGSKA (reference sequence). This CDR3 spans 10 amino acids. The CDR3 region has the DNA TGCAGCACAGGGCAAGAGACCCAGTACTTC. It specifies CSTGQETQYF.

J is TRBJ2-3 and V is TRBV9; TRBD2 aligns across 7 bases. The CDR3 is 17 amino acids. V dropped 0 bases and J dropped 2; count of bases not matched to a gene: 9. Germline assignment: CDR1 SGDLS and CDR2 YYNGEE. In nucleotides, the CDR3 is TGTGCCAGCAGCGTAGACCCTCCGGGGGGAATCACAGATACGCAGTATTTT. Amino acid sequence: CASSVDPPGGITDTQYF.

The chain carries TRBV6-1 and TRBJ1-1, with 7 bases matching TRBD1. Trimming cost V 7 bases and J 4 bases; bases outside gene matches: 9. This CDR3 is built from 14 residues. CDR1 is MNHNS and CDR2 is SASEGT in the germline V gene. Here the CDR3 reads CASTLTGQRTEAFF. DNA for the CDR3: TGTGCCAGCACCTTGACAGGGCAGCGCACTGAAGCTTTCTTT.

This chain uses TRBV7-9 with TRBJ1-2, with a possible D match to TRBD1 (5 bases). Trimming left V 0 bases short and J 2 bases short, with 10 bases between. This CDR3 comprises 15 residues. CDR1 is SEHNR and CDR2 is FQNEAQ in the germline V gene (reference sequence). The CDR3 sequence is CASSLAQSGNYGYTF. The CDR3 nucleotides are TGTGCCAGCAGCTTAGCGCAGTCAGGGAACTATGGCTACACCTTC.

The rearrangement links TRBV19 to TRBJ1-5; no definite D call. From germline, CDR1 is LNHDA and CDR2 SQIVND (reference sequence). Trimming took 3 bases from V and 4 from J, leaving 7 bases between them. This CDR3 has 13 amino acids. The CDR3 region has the DNA TGTGCCAGTAGTATTGTGCAGAATCAGCCCCAGCATTTT. This gives the protein CASSIVQNQPQHF.

This chain links TRBV4-3 with TRBJ2-1; 7 bases fit TRBD2. Losses at the gene ends were 1 base for V and 2 bases for J; bases not matched to a gene: 2. CDR3 size: 15 residues. The germline V gene has CDR1 LGHNA and CDR2 YSLEER. The CDR3 nucleotides are TGCGCCAGCAGCCAAGTGGGGGGGACCTACAATGAGCAGTTCTTC. Protein product: CASSQVGGTYNEQFF.